The 17 T cell receptor beta chains below all came from one sample that was sequenced in a study of T cell clones after liver transplantation. The assay was immunoSEQ multiplex PCR, and TCRdb's table has in-frame clones only and misses some. The data contain about 80,000 clones, roughly 82% of them singletons. The material was CD4+ T cells from blood, obtained about 46 months after liver transplant. The receptors were sampled from a human patient who received a liver transplant. Part of the T cell pool may stem from the graft donor.

This clone was recorded a few times. The chain is built from TRBV15 and TRBJ1-5; perhaps TRBD1 as D (5 bases). This CDR3 contains 15 residues. V lost 3 bases, J lost 5 bases, and 14 bases lay in between. The germline V gene encodes CDR1 LNHNV and CDR2 YYDKDF (reference sequence). Here the CDR3 DNA reads TGTGCCACCAGCAGGGATTATGGGGGGGATCAGCCCCAGCATTTT. Translated: CATSRDYGGDQPQHF.

The rearrangement joins TRBV7-2 to TRBJ2-7; the D is unclear. Germline V lookup: CDR1 SGHTA, CDR2 FQGNSA. The V end lost 7 bases, the J end lost 0 bases, and 13 bases lay between the germline ends. The CDR3 length is 14 residues. The DNA of the CDR3 is TGTGCCAGCATCCCGACTCTGACCTCCTACGAGCAGTACTTC. Protein sequence: CASIPTLTSYEQYF.

A single count supports this clone. The rearrangement joins TRBV6-6 to TRBJ1-5, with D unresolved. Germline V gene data show CDR1 as MNHNY and CDR2 as SVGAGI (reference sequence). The CDR3 covers 15 residues. Trimming stripped 6 bases from V and 5 bases from J, with 17 bases between. CDR3 sequence: CASSPTTRRDQPQHF. The CDR3, as DNA: TGTGCCAGCAGCCCCACTACCCGTAGGGATCAGCCCCAGCATTTT.

The chain joins TRBV27 to TRBJ2-7; TRBD2 is a possible D gene (6 bases). The V end was cut by 6 bases, the J end by 1 base, with 16 bases between. The germline V gene has CDR1 MNHEY and CDR2 SMNVEV (reference sequence). The CDR3 runs 15 residues. The CDR3 DNA reads TGTGCCAGCAGCCTATCGTCAGGACTATCCTACGAGCAGTACTTC. This encodes CASSLSSGLSYEQYF.

V usage is TRBV4-3 and J usage is TRBJ2-3; TRBD1 aligns across 9 bases. The CDR3 sequence is 16 residues long. J lost 7 bases, V lost 0 bases, and 8 bases had no gene match. CDR1 is LGHNA and CDR2 is YSLEER in the germline V gene. The CDR3 DNA reads TGCGCCAGCAGCCAAGATCGGGGGACAGGGTCCAATACGCAGTATTTT. Protein sequence: CASSQDRGTGSNTQYF.

V and J are TRBV5-1 and TRBJ2-1; 8 nucleotides match TRBD1. Germline V lookup: CDR1 SGHRS, CDR2 YFSETQ. This CDR3 contains 15 residues. J was trimmed by 9 bases and V by 3 bases; bases with no gene match: 11. The CDR3 here is CASSWGQVRWSEQFF. For the CDR3, the DNA is TGCGCCAGCAGCTGGGGACAGGTAAGGTGGAGTGAGCAGTTCTTC.

This clone was observed a handful of times. The chain couples TRBV7-9 to TRBJ1-2; D gene unclear. V was clipped by 6 bases and J by 2 bases, with 16 bases between them. Germline lookup yields CDR1 SEHNR and CDR2 FQNEAQ (reference sequence). The CDR3 covers 15 residues. As DNA, the CDR3 is TGTGCCAGCAGTCTCCGGGGTCCGACGAACTATGGCTACACCTTC. This gives the protein CASSLRGPTNYGYTF.

This sequence joins TRBV19 and TRBJ2-7; 10 nucleotides agree with TRBD1. The germline V gene has CDR1 LNHDA and CDR2 SQIVND (reference sequence). V lost 5 bases and J lost 2; bases outside the gene matches: 6. This CDR3 has 15 amino acids. The CDR3 protein is CASSSTGTGAYEQYF. As DNA, the CDR3 is TGTGCCAGTAGTTCCACCGGGACAGGGGCCTACGAGCAGTACTTC.

This chain links TRBV5-1 with TRBJ2-1; a possible D gene is TRBD1 (5 bases). Germline assignment: CDR1 SGHRS and CDR2 YFSETQ. CDR3 size: 16 residues. With 4 bases removed from V and 0 bases from J, the gap between germline ends came to 14 bases. The CDR3 DNA follows: TGCGCCAGCAGCACCCCGACAGCCGCCTCCTACAATGAGCAGTTCTTC. Its protein is CASSTPTAASYNEQFF.

Of note for this clone: Other DNA sequences in the same sample also yield this CDR3. The chain recombines TRBV5-1 with TRBJ1-2; a possible D gene is TRBD1 (5 bases). The germline V gene has CDR1 SGHRS and CDR2 YFSETQ. The CDR3 has 14 amino acids. V shed 0 bases and J shed 4 bases, with 10 bases lying between them. This chain's CDR3 is CASSLAAGSYGYTF. The CDR3 DNA reads as TGCGCCAGCAGCTTGGCGGCAGGGAGCTATGGCTACACCTTC.

The genes are TRBV7-9 and TRBJ1-4; no clear D gene. V lost 1 base to trimming and J lost 0 bases, with 18 bases between them. Germline V gene sequence: CDR1 SEHNR, CDR2 FQNEAQ (reference sequence). This CDR3 region has 19 residues. CDR3 residues: CASSLGLDPTGATNEKLFF. The CDR3 region has the DNA TGTGCCAGCAGCTTAGGACTGGATCCGACGGGAGCAACTAATGAAAAACTGTTTTTT.

The V call is TRBV29-1, the J call TRBJ2-5; D uncertain. CDR1 and CDR2 from the germline V gene are SQVTM and ANQGSEA. This CDR3 region has 12 residues. V lost 7 bases, J lost 5 bases, and 14 bases lay in between. This chain's CDR3 is CSAPGPLETQYF. CDR3 nucleotides: TGCAGCGCCCCGGGCCCTTTGGAGACCCAGTACTTC.

V usage is TRBV7-2 and J usage is TRBJ2-3; 8 bases fit TRBD2. This CDR3 spans 18 amino acids. CDR1 and CDR2 from the germline V gene are SGHTA and FQGNSA. Trimming removed 5 bases from V and 4 bases from J; junction bases left unmatched: 17. The CDR3 DNA follows: TGTGCCAGCAGCCTCGTACGATTAGCGGGAACTGAAGCAGATACGCAGTATTTT. Encoded protein: CASSLVRLAGTEADTQYF.

The rearrangement uses TRBV5-1 and TRBJ1-4; the D gene is possibly TRBD1 (5 bases). The V end was cut by 3 bases, the J end by 5 bases, with 14 bases between. Per the germline V gene, CDR1 is SGHRS and CDR2 is YFSETQ. CDR3 length: 15 amino acids. CDR3 loop: CASSSGKEVNEKLFF. Here the CDR3 DNA reads TGCGCCAGCAGCTCAGGGAAGGAGGTAAATGAAAAACTGTTTTTT.

The chain is built from TRBV28 and TRBJ1-2; D call uncertain. Trimming removed 3 bases at V and 3 bases at J, with 8 bases between. Germline assignment: CDR1 MDHEN and CDR2 SYDVKM. The CDR3 has 13 amino acids. The CDR3 spells CASSFPQDYGYTF. The CDR3 DNA reads as TGTGCCAGCAGTTTCCCCCAGGACTATGGCTACACCTTC.

V gene TRBV7-2 combines with J gene TRBJ2-7; 7 bases are a match to TRBD1. Germline loops: CDR1 SGHTA, CDR2 FQGNSA. CDR3 length: 15 amino acids. Losses at the gene ends were 5 bases for V and 4 bases for J; bases not matched to a gene: 11. The CDR3 protein is CASSPSTGVLYEQYF. CDR3 coding DNA: TGTGCCAGCAGCCCTTCAACAGGGGTTTTGTACGAGCAGTACTTC.

The chain couples TRBV6-1 to TRBJ1-1; a possible D gene is TRBD1 (5 bases). The V end lost 0 bases, the J end lost 5 bases, and 7 bases lay between the germline ends. Germline V gives CDR1 MNHNS, CDR2 SASEGT. The CDR3 totals 13 residues. The CDR3 here is CASSEARGTEAFF. The CDR3 DNA reads TGTGCCAGCAGTGAAGCGCGGGGGACTGAAGCTTTCTTT.